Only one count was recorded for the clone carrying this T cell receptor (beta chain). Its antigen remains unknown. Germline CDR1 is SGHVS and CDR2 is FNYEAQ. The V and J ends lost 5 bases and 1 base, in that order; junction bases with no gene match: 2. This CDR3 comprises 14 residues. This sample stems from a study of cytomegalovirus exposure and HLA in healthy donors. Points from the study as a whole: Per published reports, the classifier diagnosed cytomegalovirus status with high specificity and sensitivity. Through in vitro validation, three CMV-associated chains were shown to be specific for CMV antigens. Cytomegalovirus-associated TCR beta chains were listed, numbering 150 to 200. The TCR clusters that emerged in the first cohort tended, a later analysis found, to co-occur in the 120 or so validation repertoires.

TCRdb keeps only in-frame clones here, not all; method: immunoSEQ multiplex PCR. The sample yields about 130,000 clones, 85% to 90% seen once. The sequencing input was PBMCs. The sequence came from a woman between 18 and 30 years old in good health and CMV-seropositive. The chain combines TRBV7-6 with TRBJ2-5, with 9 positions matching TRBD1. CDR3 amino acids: CASSATGGQETQYF. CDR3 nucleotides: TGTGCCAGCAGCGCGACAGGGGGCCAAGAGACCCAGTACTTC.